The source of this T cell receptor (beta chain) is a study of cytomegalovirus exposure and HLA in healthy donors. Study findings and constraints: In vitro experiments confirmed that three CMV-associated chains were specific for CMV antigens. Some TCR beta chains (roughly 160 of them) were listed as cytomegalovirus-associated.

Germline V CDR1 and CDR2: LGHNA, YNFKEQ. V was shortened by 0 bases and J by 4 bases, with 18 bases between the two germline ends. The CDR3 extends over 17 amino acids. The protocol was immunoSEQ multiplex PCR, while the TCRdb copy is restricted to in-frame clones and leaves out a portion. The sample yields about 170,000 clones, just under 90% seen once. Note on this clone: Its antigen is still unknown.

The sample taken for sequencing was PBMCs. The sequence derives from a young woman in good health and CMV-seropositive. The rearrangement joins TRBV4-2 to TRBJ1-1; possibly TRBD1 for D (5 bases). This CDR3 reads CASSQEVGRRGGTEAFF. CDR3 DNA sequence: TGTGCCAGCAGCCAAGAAGTCGGGAGGAGGGGTGGCACTGAAGCTTTCTTT.